The entry that follows covers one T cell receptor beta chain sequence. Trimming took 6 bases from V and 4 from J; bases not matched to a gene: 8. CDR3 length equals 15 residues. Germline values: CDR1 KGHSH, CDR2 LQKENI. The data were obtained in a study of blood T cell repertoires in COVID-19. Repertoires were generated with immunoSEQ multiplex PCR, while TCRdb's copy carries only in-frame clones and drops some. The data show 70,000 to 80,000 clones, 83% seen once. Sequencing was performed on peripheral blood. This clonotype originated in a man older than 75 with acute or convalescent COVID-19. The V gene is TRBV18, the J gene TRBJ2-5; TRBD2 matches at 10 bases. In DNA, the CDR3 is TGTGCCAGCTCTCCCCTAGCGGGAGAACGAGAGACCCAGTACTTC. Encoded protein: CASSPLAGERETQYF.